The present T cell receptor (beta chain) was sequenced within a study of post-analysis software for immune sequencing data. Study-wide results and caveats: Controls had lower frequencies than patients of five or six TRBV segments, which included TRBV5-6, TRBV5-1 and TRBV20-1.

With respect to this clonotype: The antigen is undetermined.

Unique molecular identifiers were built into the TCR beta cDNA libraries. Each batch of roughly 0.95 to 10 million T cells produced 400,000 to 650,000 cDNA molecules. Using its own MiXCR run on the PCR reads, TCRdb lists one record per CDR3 protein. Of approximately 440,000 distinct CDR3 sequences in the sample, roughly 46% were seen once. Losses at the gene ends were 5 bases for V and 4 bases for J; bases not matched to a gene: 5. Per germline, CDR1 MNHEY and CDR2 SVGAGI. This CDR3 has 14 amino acids. The clonotype comes from a girl aged 5-17 years with multiple sclerosis. The chain uses TRBV6-5 and TRBJ1-2; TRBD1 matches 9 bases. The sample taken for sequencing was blood. CDR3 coding DNA: TGTGCCAGCAGTCGGGACAGGGCCCCCTATGGCTACACCTTC. It codes for CASSRDRAPYGYTF.